This T cell receptor beta chain was sequenced for a study of control samples from healthy donors and cancer patients. Germline assignment: CDR1 LNHDA and CDR2 SQIVND (reference sequence). Trimming removed 7 bases at V and 6 bases at J, with 16 bases between. The CDR3 covers 13 residues. Sequenced by immunoSEQ multiplex PCR; TCRdb stores in-frame clones only, minus some. The table lists around 68,000 clones, 84% of them singletons. Sequenced: blood. The chain is built from TRBV19 and TRBJ2-7; D might be TRBD1 (6 bases). This receptor was taken from a man aged 50-59 years in good health. The CDR3 coding sequence is TGTGCCAGTAAAAACAGGGAACTTAGCGAGCAGTACTTC. This codes for CASKNRELSEQYF.